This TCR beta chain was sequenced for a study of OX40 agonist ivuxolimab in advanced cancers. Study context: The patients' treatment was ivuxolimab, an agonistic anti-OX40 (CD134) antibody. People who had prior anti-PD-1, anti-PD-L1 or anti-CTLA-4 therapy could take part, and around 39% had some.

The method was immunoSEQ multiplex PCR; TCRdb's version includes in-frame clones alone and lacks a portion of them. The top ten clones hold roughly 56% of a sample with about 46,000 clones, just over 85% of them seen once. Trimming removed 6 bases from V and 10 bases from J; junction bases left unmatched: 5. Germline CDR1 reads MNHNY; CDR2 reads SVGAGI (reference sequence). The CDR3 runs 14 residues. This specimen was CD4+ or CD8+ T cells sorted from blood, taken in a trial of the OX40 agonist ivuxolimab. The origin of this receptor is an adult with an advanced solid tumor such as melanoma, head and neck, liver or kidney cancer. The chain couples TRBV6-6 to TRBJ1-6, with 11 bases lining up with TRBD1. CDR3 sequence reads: CASSPDRGPSPLHF. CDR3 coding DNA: TGTGCCAGCAGCCCGGACAGGGGGCCGTCACCCCTCCACTTT.